The 3 T cell receptor beta chains given below trace back to one sample, sequenced in a study of vaccination and CD4 T cells after COVID-19. Sequenced with the Oncomine TCR Beta short-read assay was DNA taken from cultured CD4+ T cells. TCRdb reprocessed the PCR reads via MiXCR and lists one record per CDR3 protein. The repertoire holds 7,500 to 10,000 distinct CDR3 sequences, with approximately 37% as singletons. The antigens of these receptors remain unknown. Treatment described: roughly 10-day PBMC culture with coronavirus spike peptide pools or control peptides (ViraFEST assay). Sequencing used CD4+ T cells from blood, cultured in vitro. These receptors all stem from a human donor who had recovered from COVID-19.

This clonotype was counted a few times. V and J are TRBV20-1 and TRBJ2-3; 7 positions agree with TRBD1. The CDR3 sequence is 17 residues long. Germline CDR1 DFQATT, CDR2 SNEGSKA (reference sequence). The V segment lost 3 bases and the J segment 0 bases; nucleotides outside the gene matches: 12. The CDR3, as DNA: TGCAGTGCTAGCCCTATTTCCGACAGGGCGAGCACAGATACGCAGTATTTT. Translation: CSASPISDRASTDTQYF.

V and J are TRBV19 and TRBJ1-1; D not resolved. Per germline, CDR1 LNHDA and CDR2 SQIVND (reference sequence). The CDR3 runs 15 residues. Trimming cost V 0 bases and J 4 bases, with 12 bases left between them. In nucleotides, the CDR3 is TGTGCCAGTAGTATAGACTCGGTTGGTGGCACTGAAGCTTTCTTT. This translates into CASSIDSVGGTEAFF.

The genes are TRBV20-1 and TRBJ2-5; tentative D call: TRBD1 (6 bases). CDR3 length equals 14 residues. V gave up 6 bases and J gave up 2 bases, with 16 bases separating them. Per the germline V gene, CDR1 is DFQATT and CDR2 is SNEGSKA (reference sequence). CDR3 coding DNA: TGCAGTGCCCAAAGTGCGACAGGTCAAGAGACCCAGTACTTC. It codes for CSAQSATGQETQYF.